One sample yielded the 20 T cell receptor beta chains listed below, sequenced in a study of blood T cell repertoires in COVID-19. Profiled with immunoSEQ multiplex PCR; TCRdb holds only in-frame clones, not every one. This table has about 78,000 clones, roughly nine tenths appearing once. Input material: peripheral blood. The receptors were sampled from a woman older than 75 with active or convalescent COVID-19.

The gene calls are TRBV4-1 and TRBJ1-3; TRBD1 aligns across 8 bases. The CDR3 extends over 16 amino acids. Trimming removed 0 bases from V and 8 bases from J; junction bases left unmatched: 9. The germline V gene has CDR1 MGHRA and CDR2 YSYEKL. CDR3 bases: TGCGCCAGCAGCCAAGAACGGACAGGGCGGGCGGACACCATATATTTT. Translated, it gives CASSQERTGRADTIYF.

CDR3 DNA: TGCGCCAGCAGCCATGACACGAGGAACACTGAAGCTTTCTTT. Its translation: CASSHDTRNTEAFF. The chain employs TRBV5-1 and TRBJ1-1, with D unclear. CDR1 is SGHRS, CDR2 YFSETQ, per germline. The CDR3 contains 14 residues. V was cut by 4 bases and J by 1 base, with 11 bases left in between.

The V and J genes are TRBV7-9 and TRBJ2-1; maybe TRBD2 (7 bases). CDR1 and CDR2 (germline): SEHNR, FQNEAQ (reference sequence). V was clipped by 4 bases and J by 0 bases, with 19 bases between them. The CDR3 is 18 residues long. CDR3 sequence (DNA): TGTGCCAGCAGCTACCAAGCGGGACATTCTAGCTCCTACAATGAGCAGTTCTTC. Protein: CASSYQAGHSSSYNEQFF. Variable domain in full (rest from reference TRBV7-9 and TRBJ2-1): DTGVSQNPRHKITKRGQNVTFRCDPISEHNRLYWYRQTLGQGPEFLTYFQNEAQLEKSRLLSDRFSAERPKGSFSTLEIQRTEQGDSAMYLCASSYQAGHSSSYNEQFFGPGTRLTVL.

This chain connects TRBV19 to TRBJ2-7; 7 bases are shared with TRBD1. The CDR3 length is 15 residues. Germline loops: CDR1 LNHDA, CDR2 SQIVND (reference sequence). J lost 2 bases, V lost 1 base, and 5 bases had no gene match. The CDR3 DNA reads as TGTGCCAGTAGTATAGGACTACAGGGGACCTACGAGCAGTACTTC. The encoded protein is CASSIGLQGTYEQYF.

The chain has TRBV28 and TRBJ1-5, with 11 bases matching TRBD1. The CDR3 totals 14 residues. The V segment lost 4 bases and the J segment 7 bases; nucleotides outside the gene matches: 3. The germline V gene has CDR1 MDHEN and CDR2 SYDVKM. The CDR3 is CASSWDRGRQPQHF. Here the CDR3 DNA reads TGTGCCAGCAGTTGGGACAGGGGGAGGCAGCCCCAGCATTTT.

The rearrangement joins TRBV7-3 to TRBJ2-5; TRBD1 agrees at 8 bases. This CDR3 contains 13 residues. V trimming: 3 bases; J trimming: 5 bases; junction bases outside the gene matches: 2. Germline CDR1 and CDR2: SGHTA and FQGTGA. The CDR3, as DNA: TGTGCCAGCAGCTTTTCAGGGGGCGAGACCCAGTACTTC. This translates into CASSFSGGETQYF.

The chain carries TRBV3-1 (or the pseudogene TRBV3-2) and TRBJ2-3; 16 bases match TRBD2. The CDR3 is 19 residues long. Losses at the gene ends were 3 bases for V and 11 bases for J; bases not matched to a gene: 17. Per the germline V gene, CDR1 is LGHDT and CDR2 is YNNKEL (reference sequence). CDR3: CASSHGTSGRAYSGALQYF. The CDR3 DNA is TGTGCCAGCAGCCACGGGACTAGCGGGAGGGCATACAGTGGGGCGTTGCAGTATTTT.

The chain recombines TRBV9 with TRBJ2-1; 11 bases are shared with TRBD1. CDR1 is SGDLS, CDR2 YYNGEE, per germline. Trimming at V came to 3 bases and at J to 9 bases, leaving 5 bases not matched to a gene. The CDR3 is 14 residues long. This CDR3 is CASSATGTGGEQFF. In DNA form, the CDR3 reads TGTGCCAGCAGCGCTACCGGGACAGGGGGTGAGCAGTTCTTC.

The V and J genes are TRBV24-1 and TRBJ2-5; TRBD2 matches at 7 bases. Unmatched junction bases numbered 8, after V lost 4 bases and J lost 4 bases. The CDR3 contains 15 residues. The V gene's germline CDR1 is KGHDR and CDR2 SFDVKD. In DNA form, the CDR3 reads TGTGCCACCAGTGACCGGGGGACTACCGCAGAGACCCAGTACTTC. Protein product: CATSDRGTTAETQYF.

V usage is TRBV7-2 and J usage is TRBJ2-2, with TRBD1 identical over 8 bases. Germline V CDR1 and CDR2: SGHTA, FQGNSA. The CDR3 totals 13 residues. The CDR3 nucleotides read TGTGCGCCAGGTACAGGGGGCACCGGGGAGCTGTTTTTT. Amino acid sequence: CAPGTGGTGELFF.

The chain is built from TRBV3-1 (or the pseudogene TRBV3-2) and TRBJ1-1; D is unresolved. V shed 1 base and J shed 10 bases, with 10 bases lying between them. The CDR3 contains 12 residues. Germline values: CDR1 LGHDT, CDR2 YNNKEL (reference sequence). The CDR3 protein is CASSQGAGVAFF. CDR3 nucleotides: TGTGCCAGCAGCCAAGGGGCCGGGGTAGCTTTCTTT.

J is TRBJ2-7 and V is TRBV11-2; TRBD2 matches at 7 bases. Germline lookup yields CDR1 SGHAT and CDR2 FQNNGV. The J segment lost 2 bases and the V segment lost 3 bases, leaving 4 bases of the junction unmatched. This CDR3 is 14 amino acids long. CDR3 sequence reads: CASSLGGGPYEQYF. CDR3 nucleotide sequence: TGTGCCAGCAGCTTGGGGGGGGGACCCTACGAGCAGTACTTC.

J is TRBJ2-3 and V is TRBV27; TRBD2 matches at 8 bases. With V trimmed by 6 bases and J by 1 base, 12 bases remained unmatched. Germline V gene lookup returns CDR1 MNHEY and CDR2 SMNVEV (reference sequence). CDR3 size: 17 residues. The CDR3 spells CASSRLKTTSGTDTQYF. For the CDR3, the DNA is TGTGCCAGCAGCCGACTTAAGACGACTAGCGGCACAGATACGCAGTATTTT.

This clone has a handful of counts. The same CDR3 arises from other DNA sequences in this sample as well. The chain links TRBV30 to TRBJ1-4; D possibly corresponds to TRBD1 (6 bases). Germline V gene data show CDR1 as GTSNPN and CDR2 as SVGIG (reference sequence). The V and J ends lost 1 base and 7 bases respectively, with 10 bases between them. The CDR3 sequence is 13 residues long. CDR3 bases: TGTGCCTGGAGTGGGGGGCATGGTGAAAAACTGTTTTTT. This translates into CAWSGGHGEKLFF.

The chain carries TRBV7-9 and TRBJ1-4; 8 bases map to TRBD1. This CDR3 has 15 amino acids. Unmatched junction bases numbered 3, after V lost 4 bases and J lost 2 bases. Germline CDR1 reads SEHNR; CDR2 reads FQNEAQ (reference sequence). The CDR3 DNA is TGTGCCAGCAGCTCTCGACAGGGGACTAATGAAAAACTGTTTTTT. Encoded protein: CASSSRQGTNEKLFF.

V usage is TRBV7-6 and J usage is TRBJ2-2; TRBD2 matches at 8 bases. In germline, CDR1 is SGHVS, CDR2 FNYEAQ. The CDR3 is 17 residues long. V lost 5 bases and J lost 4; bases outside the gene matches: 12. In DNA form, the CDR3 reads TGTGCCAGCAGCCGGGGGGTCGGCGGGGGGTCCACCGGGGAGCTGTTTTTT. It codes for CASSRGVGGGSTGELFF.

V and J are TRBV7-3 and TRBJ1-2, with D uncertain. CDR3 length: 14 residues. Germline assignment: CDR1 SGHTA and CDR2 FQGTGA. V gave up 4 bases and J gave up 8 bases, with 17 bases separating them. The CDR3 spells CASSSPPQHRGYTF. In nucleotides, the CDR3 is TGTGCCAGCAGCTCTCCCCCACAGCATCGGGGCTACACCTTC.

The chain uses TRBV6-5 and TRBJ1-5; D is unresolved. Trimming shortened V by 6 bases and J by 1 base, and 7 bases separated the two germline ends. The CDR3 runs to 13 residues. Germline V gene data show CDR1 as MNHEY and CDR2 as SVGAGI. The CDR3 sequence is CASRFRSNQPQHF. CDR3 DNA sequence: TGTGCCAGCAGGTTTCGGAGCAATCAGCCCCAGCATTTT.

This clone has a handful of counts. The chain links TRBV6-5 to TRBJ2-5; TRBD1 matches 7 bases. The V segment lost 7 bases and the J segment 5 bases; nucleotides outside the gene matches: 4. The CDR3 is made up of 12 amino acids. The germline V gene has CDR1 MNHEY and CDR2 SVGAGI. CDR3 DNA: TGTGCCAGCAATAGGGGGCGGGAGACCCAGTACTTC. It specifies CASNRGRETQYF.

The chain employs TRBV18 and TRBJ1-5, with unresolved D. CDR1 and CDR2 (germline): KGHSH, LQKENI. The length of the CDR3 is 15 residues. V was shortened by 0 bases and J by 4 bases, with 10 bases between the two germline ends. The CDR3 loop is CASSPPGWNNQPQHF. CDR3 bases: TGTGCCAGCTCACCACCGGGCTGGAATAATCAGCCCCAGCATTTT.